This T cell receptor beta chain originates from a study of blood T cell repertoires in COVID-19. The method was immunoSEQ multiplex PCR; TCRdb's version includes in-frame clones alone and lacks a portion of them. Altogether about 110,000 clones are present, about 90% being singletons, with the ten largest covering 2.4%. The CDR3 is made up of 15 amino acids. V gave up 4 bases and J gave up 2 bases, with 14 bases separating them. Germline CDR1 reads MDHEN; CDR2 reads SYDVKM. This sequence joins TRBV28 and TRBJ1-2; weak D call: TRBD1 (6 bases). Sequenced input: peripheral blood. This sequence was found in a human donor in a cohort sampled during active COVID-19. CDR3 bases: TGTGCCAGCAGTTCGGTCGGGGGGGCGAACTATGGCTACACCTTC. It yields the protein CASSSVGGANYGYTF.